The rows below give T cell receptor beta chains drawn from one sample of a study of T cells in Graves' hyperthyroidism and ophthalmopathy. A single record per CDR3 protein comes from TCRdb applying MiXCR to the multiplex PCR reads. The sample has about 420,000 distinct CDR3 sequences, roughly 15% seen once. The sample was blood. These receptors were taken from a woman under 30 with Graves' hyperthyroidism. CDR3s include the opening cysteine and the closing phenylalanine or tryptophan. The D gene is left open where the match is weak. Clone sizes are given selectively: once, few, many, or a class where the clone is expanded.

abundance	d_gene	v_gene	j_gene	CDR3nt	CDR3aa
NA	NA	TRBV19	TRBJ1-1	TGTGCCAGTAGTAATAGCCCCGTAGGGAACACTGAAGCTTTCTTT	CASSNSPVGNTEAFF
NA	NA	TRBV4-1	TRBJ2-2	TGCGCCAGCAGCCAGCTTGACAGGTCCCCCGGGGAGCTGTTTTTT	CASSQLDRSPGELFF
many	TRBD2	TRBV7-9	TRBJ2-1	TGTGCCAGCAGCTTAGCGTCTAGCGGAAACAATGAGCAGTTCTTC	CASSLASSGNNEQFF
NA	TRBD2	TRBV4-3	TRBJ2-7	TGCGCCAGCAGCCGAAGTCCTAGCGGGAACTCCTACGAGCAGTACTTC	CASSRSPSGNSYEQYF
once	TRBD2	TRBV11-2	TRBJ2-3	TGTGCCAGCAGCTTAGGGGTAGCGGGAGGGCTCCCAGATACGCAGTATTTT	CASSLGVAGGLPDTQYF
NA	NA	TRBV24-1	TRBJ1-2	TGTGCCACCAGTGACCCTACAAAGGGCTACACCTTC	CATSDPTKGYTF
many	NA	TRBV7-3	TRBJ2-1	TGTGCCAGCAGCTTGGACCTTGGGGATGAGCAGTTCTTC	CASSLDLGDEQFF
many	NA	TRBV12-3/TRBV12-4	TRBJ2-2	TGTGCCAGCAGGGGACTTAACACCGGGGAGCTGTTTTTT	CASRGLNTGELFF
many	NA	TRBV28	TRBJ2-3	TGTGCCAGCATCAACTACGGGGGAGGAGATACGCAGTATTTT	CASINYGGGDTQYF
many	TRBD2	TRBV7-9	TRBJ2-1	TGTGCCAGCAGCCGGCAAAATGTCGGGACTAGCGGTCAGAGCTCCTACAATGAGCAGTTCTTC	CASSRQNVGTSGQSSYNEQFF
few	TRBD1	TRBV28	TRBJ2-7	TGTGCCAGCAGTACCCAGGGGGTGGGCTCCTACGAGCAGTACTTC	CASSTQGVGSYEQYF
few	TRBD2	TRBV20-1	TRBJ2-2	TGCAGTGCTAGAGACTGGACTAGCGGGATGAACACCGGGGAGCTGTTTTTT	CSARDWTSGMNTGELFF
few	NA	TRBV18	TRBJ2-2	TGTGCCAGCTCACTAAAAGGACCGAAGGCCGGGGAGCTGTTTTTT	CASSLKGPKAGELFF
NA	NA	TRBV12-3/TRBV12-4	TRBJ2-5	TGTGCCAGCAGTAGAAGCGGGCCTCAAGAGACCCAGTACTTC	CASSRSGPQETQYF
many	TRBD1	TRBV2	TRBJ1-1	TGTGCCAGCAGCGCAACCGGACAGGGCTCTGAAGCTTTCTTT	CASSATGQGSEAFF